These 4 T cell receptor beta chains were all obtained from the same sample, sequenced in a study of somatic mutations in cytotoxic T cells in rheumatoid arthritis. TCRdb's copy holds only in-frame clones and misses some; the assay was immunoSEQ multiplex PCR. Seen here are under 15,000 clones, 70% to 80% observed once, and the top ten hold roughly an eighth. The source material was CD8+ T cells sorted from blood. The receptors were sampled from a man between 50 and 59 years old in good health.

This clone was observed a few times. This rearrangement joins TRBV6-5 to TRBJ2-7, with 7 bases aligning to TRBD1. The CDR3 length is 14 residues. V was pared by 0 bases and J by 2 bases, with 1 base of the junction left unmatched. Germline V lookup: CDR1 MNHEY, CDR2 SVGAGI. CDR3 protein: CASSYSRGPYEQYF. CDR3 sequence (DNA): TGTGCCAGCAGTTACTCTAGGGGGCCCTACGAGCAGTACTTC.

CDR3 protein: CASSILSGSQETQYF. In DNA form, the CDR3 reads TGTGCCAGCAGCATCCTTAGCGGGAGCCAAGAGACCCAGTACTTC. The J gene is TRBJ2-5, the V gene TRBV5-4; 9 positions agree with TRBD2. Trimming took 4 bases from V and 1 from J; bases not matched to a gene: 5. The CDR3 sequence is 15 residues long. CDR1 and CDR2 (germline): SGHNT, YYREEE (reference sequence).

The chain has TRBV15 and TRBJ1-3; 7 bases align to TRBD1. Germline assignment: CDR1 LNHNV and CDR2 YYDKDF (reference sequence). V trimming: 0 bases; J trimming: 4 bases; junction bases outside the gene matches: 3. The CDR3 length is 15 residues. The CDR3 DNA reads as TGTGCCACCAGCAGAGACTTGGGACAGGGAAACACCATATATTTT. It is translated as CATSRDLGQGNTIYF.

This sequence joins TRBV28 and TRBJ1-5, with TRBD1 matching over 9 bases. The CDR3 sequence is 17 residues long. Germline lookup yields CDR1 MDHEN and CDR2 SYDVKM. The V gene end was trimmed by 6 bases and the J gene end by 7 bases; junction bases not matched to a gene: 16. The CDR3 sequence is CASRRPRDRVFLQPQHF. DNA of the CDR3: TGTGCCAGCAGAAGACCCCGGGACAGGGTATTTCTGCAGCCCCAGCATTTT.